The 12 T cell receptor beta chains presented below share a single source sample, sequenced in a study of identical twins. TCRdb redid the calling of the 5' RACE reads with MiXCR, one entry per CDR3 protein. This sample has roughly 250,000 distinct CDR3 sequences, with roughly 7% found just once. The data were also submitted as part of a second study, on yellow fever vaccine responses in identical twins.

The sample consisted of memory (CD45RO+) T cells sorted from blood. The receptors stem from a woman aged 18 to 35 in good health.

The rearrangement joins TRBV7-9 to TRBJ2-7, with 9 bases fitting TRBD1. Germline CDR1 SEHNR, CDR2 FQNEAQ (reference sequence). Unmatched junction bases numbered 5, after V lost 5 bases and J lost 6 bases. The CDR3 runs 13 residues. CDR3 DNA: TGTGCCAGCAGCACCACGGACAGGGGCGAGCAGTACTTC. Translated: CASSTTDRGEQYF.

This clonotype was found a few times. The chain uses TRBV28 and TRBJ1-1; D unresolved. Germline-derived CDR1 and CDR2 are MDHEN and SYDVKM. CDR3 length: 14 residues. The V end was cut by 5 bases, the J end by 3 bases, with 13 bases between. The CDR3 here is CASSRPLRDTEAFF. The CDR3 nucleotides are TGTGCCAGCAGTCGACCCCTCCGGGACACTGAAGCTTTCTTT.

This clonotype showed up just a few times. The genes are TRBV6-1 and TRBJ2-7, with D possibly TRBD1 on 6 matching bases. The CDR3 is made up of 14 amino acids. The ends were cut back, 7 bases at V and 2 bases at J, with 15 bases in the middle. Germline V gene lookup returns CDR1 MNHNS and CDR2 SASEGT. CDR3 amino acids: CASNPTGRPYEQYV. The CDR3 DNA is TGTGCCAGCAATCCGACAGGCCGCCCCTACGAGCAGTACGTC.

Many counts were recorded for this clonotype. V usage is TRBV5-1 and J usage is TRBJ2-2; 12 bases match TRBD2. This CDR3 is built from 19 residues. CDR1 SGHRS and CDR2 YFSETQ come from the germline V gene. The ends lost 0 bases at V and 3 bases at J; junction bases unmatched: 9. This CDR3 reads CASSLERLAGDPDTGELFF. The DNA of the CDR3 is TGCGCCAGCAGCTTGGAGCGACTAGCGGGAGACCCGGACACCGGGGAGCTGTTTTTT.

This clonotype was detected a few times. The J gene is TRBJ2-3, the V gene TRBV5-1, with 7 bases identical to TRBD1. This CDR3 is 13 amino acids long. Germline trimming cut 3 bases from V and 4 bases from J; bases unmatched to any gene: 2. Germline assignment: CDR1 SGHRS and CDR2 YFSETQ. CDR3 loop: CASSSGGSDTQYF. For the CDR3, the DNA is TGCGCCAGCAGCTCAGGGGGTTCAGATACGCAGTATTTT.

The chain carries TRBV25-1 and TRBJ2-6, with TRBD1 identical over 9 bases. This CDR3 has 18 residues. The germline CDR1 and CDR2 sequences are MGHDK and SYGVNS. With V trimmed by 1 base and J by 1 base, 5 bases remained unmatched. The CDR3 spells CASSEWGTGRSGANVLTF. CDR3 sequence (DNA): TGTGCCAGCAGTGAATGGGGGACAGGGAGATCTGGGGCCAACGTCCTGACTTTC.

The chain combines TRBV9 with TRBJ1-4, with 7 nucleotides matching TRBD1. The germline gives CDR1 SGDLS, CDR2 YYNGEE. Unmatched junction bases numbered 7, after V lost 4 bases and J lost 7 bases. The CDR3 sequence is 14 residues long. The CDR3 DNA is TGTGCCAGCAGCAAACAGGGGTTGAGTGAAAAACTGTTTTTT. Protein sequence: CASSKQGLSEKLFF.

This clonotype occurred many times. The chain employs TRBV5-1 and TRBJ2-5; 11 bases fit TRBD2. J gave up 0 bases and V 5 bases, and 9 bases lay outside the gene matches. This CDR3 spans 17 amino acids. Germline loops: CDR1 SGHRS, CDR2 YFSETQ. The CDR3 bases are TGCGCCAGCAGGCCCCTGGCTAGCGGGGGGTACCAAGAGACCCAGTACTTC. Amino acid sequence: CASRPLASGGYQETQYF.

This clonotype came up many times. The CDR3: CASREIRTGPYEQYF. CDR3 bases: TGTGCCAGCAGGGAGATCAGGACAGGACCCTACGAGCAGTACTTC. This chain links TRBV6-1 with TRBJ2-7; TRBD1 matches 7 bases. V shed 6 bases, J shed 2 bases, and the junction held 10 bases outside the gene matches. Germline assignment: CDR1 MNHNS and CDR2 SASEGT. CDR3 length equals 15 residues.

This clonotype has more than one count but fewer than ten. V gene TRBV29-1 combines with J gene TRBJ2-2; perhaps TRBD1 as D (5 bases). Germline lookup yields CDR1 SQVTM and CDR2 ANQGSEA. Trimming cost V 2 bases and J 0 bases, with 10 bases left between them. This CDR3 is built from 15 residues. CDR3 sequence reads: CSVEWGGSNTGELFF. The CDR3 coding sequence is TGCAGCGTTGAATGGGGCGGATCGAACACCGGGGAGCTGTTTTTT.

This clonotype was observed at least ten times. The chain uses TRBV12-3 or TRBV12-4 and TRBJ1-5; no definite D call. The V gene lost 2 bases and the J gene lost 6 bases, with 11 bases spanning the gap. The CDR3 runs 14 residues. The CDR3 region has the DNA TGTGCCAGCAGTTTATCACACGTAGGTCAGCCCCAGCATTTT. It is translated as CASSLSHVGQPQHF.

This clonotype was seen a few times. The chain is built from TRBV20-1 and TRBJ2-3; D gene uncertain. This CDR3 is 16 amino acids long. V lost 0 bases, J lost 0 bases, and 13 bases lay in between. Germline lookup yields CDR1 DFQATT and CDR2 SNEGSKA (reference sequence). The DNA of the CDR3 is TGCAGTGCTAGAGATCCTGGCCTTTATAGCACAGATACGCAGTATTTT. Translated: CSARDPGLYSTDTQYF.